The sequence of this T cell receptor (beta chain) was determined in a study of blood T cell repertoires in COVID-19. Authors' processing steps: Reference gene primer amplification gave nucleated cell count estimates. Produced via immunoSEQ multiplex PCR; TCRdb's table is partial and in-frame only. V, J and clone size are those of that table, while D and trimming were read from the DNA. The sample has 90,000 to 120,000 clones, 75% to 95% seen once. Germline-derived CDR1 and CDR2 are MNHEY and SVGEGT. The V gene end was trimmed by 0 bases and the J gene end by 5 bases; junction bases not matched to a gene: 11. This CDR3 spans 17 amino acids.

Sample: peripheral blood. The TCR originated in a woman in her twenties or thirties with acute or convalescent COVID-19. The chain links TRBV6-2 or TRBV6-3 to TRBJ2-7; 9 bases match TRBD1. CDR3 nucleotides: TGTGCCAGCAGTTACTCGGATCCCGGGACAGGGTTTCACGAGCAGTACTTC. Translated, it gives CASSYSDPGTGFHEQYF.